This TCR beta chain was recovered during a study of Graves' ophthalmopathy and Graves' hyperthyroidism. Amplified material comprised TCR beta CDR3 regions derived from RNA transcripts. The workflow started with a first-round RT-PCR run with HTBI primers and then moved on to a second-round multiplex PCR. TCRdb used MiXCR to reprocess the multiplex PCR reads, holding one entry per CDR3 protein. Among about 660,000 distinct CDR3 sequences listed, roughly 41% were seen once. V trimming: 3 bases; J trimming: 2 bases; junction bases outside the gene matches: 6. Germline CDR1 and CDR2: MGHDK and SYGVNS. The CDR3 extends over 16 amino acids.

The TCR was taken from an adult man with Graves' ophthalmopathy. Material: peripheral blood. The rearrangement links TRBV25-1 to TRBJ1-2; 10 nucleotides align to TRBD1. DNA for the CDR3: TGTGCCAGCAGTGATGATCGGACAGGGGGAAACTATGGCTACACCTTC. Protein product: CASSDDRTGGNYGYTF.